Presented here are 18 T cell receptor beta chains from one specimen sequenced in a study of Graves' ophthalmopathy and Graves' hyperthyroidism. TCR beta CDR3 regions were amplified from RNA transcripts. In the first round, RT-PCR was carried out with HTBI primers, and a multiplex PCR formed the second round. One entry per CDR3 protein, called by TCRdb with MiXCR from the multiplex PCR reads. The sample includes about 740,000 distinct CDR3 sequences, 35% to 50% of them seen just once. The sequenced sample consisted of peripheral blood. The receptor set was obtained from an adult man with Graves' ophthalmopathy.

The rearrangement links TRBV29-1 to TRBJ2-7; possibly TRBD1 for D (6 bases). The CDR3 is 12 residues long. The germline V gene encodes CDR1 SQVTM and CDR2 ANQGSEA. V was pared by 4 bases and J by 6 bases, with 13 bases between. CDR3 nucleotides: TGCAGCGTTGGGTTAGGGGGACGCGAGCAGTACTTC. It codes for CSVGLGGREQYF.

This clonotype was recorded a few times. The chain is built from TRBV20-1 and TRBJ2-7; TRBD1 aligns across 7 bases. In germline, CDR1 is DFQATT, CDR2 SNEGSKA (reference sequence). The CDR3 spans 15 residues. Trimming cost V 5 bases and J 3 bases; bases outside gene matches: 13. CDR3 protein: CSASPTRTGNYEQYF. The CDR3 nucleotides are TGCAGTGCTTCACCCACCCGGACAGGTAACTACGAGCAGTACTTC.

Comment on this clonotype: A read error may produce the germline difference seen at one junction end. This rearrangement joins TRBV19 to TRBJ1-1; D unclear. CDR1 LNHDA and CDR2 SQIVND come from the germline V gene (reference sequence). The CDR3 is made up of 14 amino acids. The CDR3, as DNA: TGTACCAGTAGTCCGCGGAGTCGAAACACTGAAGCTTTCTTT. The encoded protein is CTSSPRSRNTEAFF.

Remarks on this clonotype: The final CDR3 position lacks the conserved phenylalanine or tryptophan, pointing to a likely read error. V and J are TRBV6-9 and TRBJ2-5; D perhaps matches TRBD1 (6 bases). This CDR3 comprises 12 residues. Germline V gives CDR1 MNHGY, CDR2 SVAAGI. CDR3 residues: CASEGVEEAQYV. CDR3 nucleotides: TGTGCCAGCGAGGGGGTCGAAGAGGCCCAGTACGTC.

The chain is built from TRBV10-3 and TRBJ2-5; 12 positions match TRBD2. Germline CDR1 is ENHRY and CDR2 is SYGVKD. Unmatched junction bases numbered 4, after V lost 6 bases and J lost 5 bases. This CDR3 has 14 residues. The chain's CDR3 is CAIRGLAGYETQYF. CDR3 bases: TGTGCCATCAGAGGACTAGCGGGGTACGAGACCCAGTACTTC.

Only one count was recorded for this clonotype. V gene TRBV14 combines with J gene TRBJ1-5; TRBD1 is a possible D gene (6 bases). The CDR3 loop spans 14 amino acids. Trimming shortened V by 10 bases and J by 2 bases, and 15 bases separated the two germline ends. The germline V gene has CDR1 SGHDN and CDR2 FVKESK. The CDR3 loop reads CATAQGSGNQPQHF. Written as DNA, the CDR3 is TGTGCCACCGCCCAGGGGTCGGGCAATCAGCCCCAGCATTTT.

The chain couples TRBV20-1 to TRBJ2-7; 9 positions match TRBD2. V was pared by 0 bases and J by 3 bases, with 6 bases of the junction left unmatched. The germline gives CDR1 DFQATT, CDR2 SNEGSKA (reference sequence). The CDR3 has 15 residues. The CDR3 reads CSARDSRGGSYEQYF. The CDR3 DNA follows: TGCAGTGCTAGAGATTCGCGGGGGGGAAGCTACGAGCAGTACTTC.

Note on this clonotype: Since no conserved phenylalanine or tryptophan closes the CDR3, a read error is the likely cause. It is unclear where the CDR3 begins or ends on the DNA, so no DNA is shown, and the CDR3 is as TCRdb lists it. The chain uses TRBV4-2 and TRBJ2-7; the D call in the table, TRBD2, was not verified against the DNA. The CDR3 contains 11 residues when both ends are counted. CDR1 is LGHNA and CDR2 is YNFKEQ in the germline V gene. The chain's CDR3 is CASSLEVAGST.

V usage is TRBV19 and J usage is TRBJ1-5, with D unclear. The CDR3 contains 14 residues. Germline CDR1 and CDR2: LNHDA and SQIVND (reference sequence). V was clipped by 3 bases and J by 0 bases, with 6 bases between them. The CDR3 coding sequence is TGTGCCAGTAGTATCGCCAGTAGCAATCAGCCCCAGCATTTT. Protein product: CASSIASSNQPQHF.

This clonotype was observed many times. The J gene is TRBJ1-6, the V gene TRBV2, with D unclear. This CDR3 comprises 17 residues. Looked up from germline, CDR1 is SNHLY and CDR2 is FYNNEI. The germline V and J ends were trimmed by 7 bases and 10 bases, with 26 bases remaining between them. In nucleotides, the CDR3 is TGTGCCAGCATGTATGGGAATCTCCGCGCGGTGAGGTCACCCCTCCACTTT. Translated: CASMYGNLRAVRSPLHF. The complete variable domain, with remaining parts taken from reference TRBV2 and TRBJ1-6, reads EPEVTQTPSHQVTQMGQEVILRCVPISNHLYFYWYRQILGQKVEFLVSFYNNEISEKSEIFDDQFSVERPDGSNFTLKIRSTKLEDSAMYFCASMYGNLRAVRSPLHFGNGTRLTVT.

This clonotype was counted a few times. The V gene is TRBV20-1, the J gene TRBJ2-7, with D possibly TRBD1 on 6 matching bases. Trimming cost V 3 bases and J 9 bases, with 18 bases left between them. The germline CDR1 and CDR2 sequences are DFQATT and SNEGSKA (reference sequence). The CDR3 extends over 13 amino acids. The CDR3 reads CSARDSTGLGQYF. In nucleotides, the CDR3 is TGCAGTGCTAGGGATAGTACAGGGTTGGGGCAGTACTTC.

Only a few counts were recorded for this clonotype. The chain couples TRBV5-1 to TRBJ1-1; 7 nucleotides match TRBD1. With 4 bases clipped from V and 2 bases from J, the junction kept 8 bases outside the gene matches. The germline CDR1 and CDR2 sequences are SGHRS and YFSETQ. CDR3 length: 15 amino acids. Here the CDR3 DNA reads TGCGCCAGCAGCACGCGACAGGGATCCAACACTGAAGCTTTCTTT. It translates to CASSTRQGSNTEAFF.

This clonotype was counted a few times. The CDR3 region has the DNA TGTGCCAGCAGCCCAACGGACAGGGGGGACACCGGGGAGCTGTTTTTT. Protein sequence: CASSPTDRGDTGELFF. The chain recombines TRBV9 with TRBJ2-2, with 10 positions matching TRBD1. Germline CDR1 is SGDLS and CDR2 is YYNGEE. This CDR3 is built from 16 residues. The V segment lost 4 bases and the J segment 3 bases; nucleotides outside the gene matches: 6.

The chain links TRBV20-1 to TRBJ1-5, with D uncertain. This CDR3 comprises 15 residues. The V and J ends lost 6 bases and 0 bases respectively, with 15 bases between them. CDR1 is DFQATT and CDR2 is SNEGSKA in the germline V gene (reference sequence). The CDR3 sequence is CSAQKREYSNQPQHF. Written as DNA, the CDR3 is TGCAGTGCCCAGAAAAGAGAATATAGCAATCAGCCCCAGCATTTT.

This clonotype was picked up a small number of times. CDR3 in DNA: TGTGCCAGCAGCGTAGGATTGGACAGTCCCAGCTCTGGAAACACCATATATTTT. Protein sequence: CASSVGLDSPSSGNTIYF. The J gene is TRBJ1-3, the V gene TRBV9, with D maybe TRBD1 (6 bases). The CDR3 runs to 18 residues. Germline CDR1 is SGDLS and CDR2 is YYNGEE. V dropped 0 bases and J dropped 0 bases, with 16 bases sitting between them. The variable domain in full, completed from reference TRBV9 and TRBJ1-3, reads DSGVTQTPKHLITATGQRVTLRCSPRSGDLSVYWYQQSLDQGLQFLIQYYNGEERAKGNILERFSAQQFPDLHSELNLSSLELGDSALYFCASSVGLDSPSSGNTIYFGEGSWLTVV.

Of note for this clonotype: A read error may be the cause here, since a much bigger clone is one base away. The chain uses TRBV7-2 and TRBJ1-2, with D uncertain. The V gene's germline CDR1 is SGHTA and CDR2 FQGNSA. This CDR3 region has 13 residues. The ends were cut back, 8 bases at V and 7 bases at J, with 17 bases in the middle. The CDR3: CASSEGGSGGYTF. Here the CDR3 DNA reads TGTGCCAGCTCCGAGGGCGGGTCGGGTGGCTACACCTTC.

This clonotype was picked up many times. The rearrangement uses TRBV7-8 and TRBJ1-2, with no clear D. Trimming pared 0 bases from V and 14 bases from J, leaving 13 bases between. Germline CDR1 and CDR2: SGHVS and FQNEAQ. CDR3 length: 12 residues. The CDR3 nucleotides are TGTGCCAGCAGCTTAGCGTCCGGGAGCCCGACCTTC. It specifies CASSLASGSPTF.

This clonotype was seen once. The junction differs from germline at one of its ends, possibly a read error. The V gene is TRBV4-2, the J gene TRBJ1-6; D may be TRBD1 (5 bases). CDR3 size: 17 residues. Per the germline V gene, CDR1 is LGHNA and CDR2 is YNFKEQ. Here the CDR3 DNA reads TGTGCCAGCCGCCAACTGGGGCAGGTCTTTGTGGATTCGCCCCTCCACTTT. This sequence encodes CASRQLGQVFVDSPLHF.